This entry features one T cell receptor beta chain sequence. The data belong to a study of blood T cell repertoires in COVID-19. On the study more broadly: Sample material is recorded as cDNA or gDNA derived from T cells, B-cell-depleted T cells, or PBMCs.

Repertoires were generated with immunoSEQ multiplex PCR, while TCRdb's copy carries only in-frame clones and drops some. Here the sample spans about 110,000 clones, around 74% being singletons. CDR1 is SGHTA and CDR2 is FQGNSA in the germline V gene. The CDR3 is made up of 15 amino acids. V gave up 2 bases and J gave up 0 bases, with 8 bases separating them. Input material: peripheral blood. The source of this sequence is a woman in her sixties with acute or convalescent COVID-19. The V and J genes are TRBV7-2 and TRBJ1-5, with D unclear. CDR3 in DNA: TGTGCCAGCAGCTTAATGCAGATTAGCAATCAGCCCCAGCATTTT. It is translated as CASSLMQISNQPQHF. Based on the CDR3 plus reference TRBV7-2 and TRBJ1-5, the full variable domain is GAGVSQSPSNKVTEKGKDVELRCDPISGHTALYWYRQSLGQGLEFLIYFQGNSAPDKSGLPSDRFSAERTGGSVSTLTIQRTQQEDSAVYLCASSLMQISNQPQHFGDGTRLSIL.